This T cell receptor beta chain was recorded in a study of cytomegalovirus exposure and HLA in healthy donors. In the PCR, 60 Vbeta and 13 Jbeta primers were used. Libraries were prepared by immunoSEQ multiplex PCR; TCRdb keeps only in-frame clonotypes and omits some of them. This sample has roughly 190,000 clones; 77% occur once, and the top ten carry approximately 2%. Trimming stripped 0 bases from V and 5 bases from J, with 15 bases between. Germline CDR1 SGHDT, CDR2 YYEEEE. The CDR3 has 15 residues. The TCR originated in a woman aged 25 to 39 in good health and CMV-seropositive. J is TRBJ2-7 and V is TRBV5-6; possibly TRBD1 for D (5 bases). Sequencing was carried out using PBMCs. DNA for the CDR3: TGTGCCAGCAGCTTGGATGGGGCGCGATTTGACGAGCAGTACTTC. It translates to CASSLDGARFDEQYF.